The 24 T cell receptor beta chains presented below share a single source sample, sequenced in a study of blood T cell repertoires in COVID-19. The table came from immunoSEQ multiplex PCR; TCRdb's copy has only in-frame clones and leaves some out. The repertoire consists of 200,000 or so clones, with 80% to 90% occurring once and the leading ten covering roughly 3%. Sequencing was carried out using PBMCs or T cells enriched from blood (not recorded which). The receptors shown here come from a woman aged 18 to 35 in a cohort exposed to, infected with or recovered from COVID-19 (not recorded which).

The chain has TRBV3-1 (or the pseudogene TRBV3-2) and TRBJ1-3, with no clear D. V shed 1 base and J shed 0 bases, with 10 bases lying between them. This CDR3 is built from 16 residues. CDR1 LGHDT and CDR2 YNNKEL come from the germline V gene (reference sequence). The CDR3 reads CASSQGSGVSGNTIYF. In DNA form, the CDR3 reads TGTGCCAGCAGCCAAGGGTCAGGCGTCTCTGGAAACACCATATATTTT.

The V gene is TRBV4-1, the J gene TRBJ1-2; D is uncertain. Germline V gene lookup returns CDR1 MGHRA and CDR2 YSYEKL. Trimming took off 0 bases at V and 10 bases at J, with 15 bases between the two ends. CDR3 length: 14 residues. In DNA, the CDR3 is TGCGCCAGCAGCCAAGATCAGGCCCCATCGCTCTACACCTTC. Residues: CASSQDQAPSLYTF.

The rearrangement links TRBV4-1 to TRBJ2-2, with D hard to call. The CDR3 is 15 residues long. Germline V lookup: CDR1 MGHRA, CDR2 YSYEKL. V lost 2 bases and J 2 bases, leaving 9 bases between the germline ends. The CDR3: CASSQTELNTGELFF. The CDR3 nucleotides read TGCGCCAGCAGCCAAACAGAACTTAACACCGGGGAGCTGTTTTTT.

A single count supports this clone. This chain links TRBV27 with TRBJ2-3; D is undetermined. This CDR3 comprises 17 residues. Germline V gene data show CDR1 as MNHEY and CDR2 as SMNVEV (reference sequence). V lost 4 bases to trimming and J lost 2 bases, with 19 bases between them. The CDR3 DNA sequence: TGTGCCAGCAGTTCCCAGCTTTGGGCAGAATCCACAGATACGCAGTATTTT. It encodes CASSSQLWAESTDTQYF.

This chain uses TRBV6-5 with TRBJ1-2, with 10 bases fitting TRBD1. The CDR3 is made up of 15 amino acids. Losses at the gene ends were 6 bases for V and 1 base for J; bases not matched to a gene: 5. Germline V gene lookup returns CDR1 MNHEY and CDR2 SVGAGI. This CDR3 reads CASRTDRGHNYGYTF. CDR3 DNA sequence: TGTGCCAGCAGAACCGACAGGGGGCATAACTATGGCTACACCTTC.

This clone was detected only once. CDR3 DNA: TGTGCCAGCAGCTCCTTAACTGGGACAGCCGAAGCTTTCTTT. It translates to CASSSLTGTAEAFF. The genes are TRBV7-9 and TRBJ1-1, with 7 nucleotides matching TRBD1. Germline V lookup: CDR1 SEHNR, CDR2 FQNEAQ (reference sequence). V trimming: 4 bases; J trimming: 8 bases; junction bases outside the gene matches: 10. This CDR3 is built from 14 residues.

The V gene is TRBV27, the J gene TRBJ1-1, with a weak D call TRBD1 (5 bases). The germline CDR1 and CDR2 sequences are MNHEY and SMNVEV (reference sequence). V lost 7 bases and J lost 5, with 17 bases in between. CDR3 length: 14 residues. CDR3 amino acids: CASTPDTGGTEAFF. Here the CDR3 DNA reads TGTGCCAGCACCCCGGACACCGGGGGGACTGAAGCTTTCTTT.

The rearrangement joins TRBV3-1 (or the pseudogene TRBV3-2) to TRBJ2-5; 11 positions match TRBD2. Germline-derived CDR1 and CDR2 are LGHDT and YNNKEL (reference sequence). V shed 0 bases, J shed 5 bases, and the junction held 11 bases outside the gene matches. The CDR3 totals 18 residues. Written as DNA, the CDR3 is TGTGCCAGCAGCCAAGAGGAAATAGCGGGAGGGGGAGGGGAGACCCAGTACTTC. This sequence encodes CASSQEEIAGGGGETQYF.

The gene calls are TRBV4-1 and TRBJ2-1, with a weak D call TRBD2 (6 bases). Germline V gives CDR1 MGHRA, CDR2 YSYEKL. The CDR3 loop spans 15 amino acids. V lost 4 bases and J 6 bases, leaving 16 bases between the germline ends. CDR3 protein: CASSPTKEGRNEQFF. CDR3 in DNA: TGCGCCAGCAGCCCTACAAAGGAGGGCCGCAATGAGCAGTTCTTC.

This rearrangement joins TRBV4-1 to TRBJ2-1; a weak D match, TRBD1 (6 bases). This CDR3 contains 16 residues. The germline V gene encodes CDR1 MGHRA and CDR2 YSYEKL. The V and J ends lost 2 bases and 4 bases respectively, with 15 bases between them. The CDR3 is CASSQQGGRGYNEQFF. CDR3 in DNA: TGCGCCAGCAGCCAACAAGGAGGTAGGGGGTACAATGAGCAGTTCTTC.

This clone appeared once. The V gene is TRBV11-2, the J gene TRBJ1-4; 7 bases agree with TRBD1. Germline V gene data show CDR1 as SGHAT and CDR2 as FQNNGV. The trim removed 1 base at V and 2 bases at J, leaving 1 base unmatched. The CDR3 is 15 amino acids. CDR3 nucleotides: TGTGCCAGCAGCTTAGTAGGGGGCACTAATGAAAAACTGTTTTTT. This sequence encodes CASSLVGGTNEKLFF. The variable domain in full, with the rest retrieved from reference TRBV11-2 and TRBJ1-4, is EAGVAQSPRYKIIEKRQSVAFWCNPISGHATLYWYQQILGQGPKLLIQFQNNGVVDDSQLPKDRFSAERLKGVDSTLKIQPAKLEDSAVYLCASSLVGGTNEKLFFGSGTQLSVL.

This sequence joins TRBV2 and TRBJ1-1; D uncertain. The V end lost 8 bases, the J end lost 7 bases, and 17 bases lay between the germline ends. This CDR3 is 13 amino acids long. Germline V gene lookup returns CDR1 SNHLY and CDR2 FYNNEI. CDR3 in DNA: TGTGCCAGCGGGTTAGACATGAGATATGAAGCTTTCTTT. Protein: CASGLDMRYEAFF.

This clone showed up just once. The chain carries TRBV24-1 and TRBJ1-5; D not certain. The CDR3 covers 18 residues. Germline-derived CDR1 and CDR2 are KGHDR and SFDVKD. The germline V and J ends were trimmed by 1 base and 2 bases, with 17 bases remaining between them. The CDR3 nucleotides read TGTGCCACCAGTGATTTTCGCGCCGCTCCCTTAGGCAATCAGCCCCAGCATTTT. It is translated as CATSDFRAAPLGNQPQHF.

This clone was seen more than once but under ten times. The chain has TRBV5-1 and TRBJ1-3; TRBD1 might be the D (5 bases). Trimming pared 1 base from V and 4 bases from J, leaving 18 bases between. Germline loops: CDR1 SGHRS, CDR2 YFSETQ. The CDR3 has 17 amino acids. The CDR3 spells CASSLQGSTLAGNTIYF. CDR3 sequence (DNA): TGCGCCAGCAGCTTGCAGGGATCAACGCTCGCCGGAAACACCATATATTTT.

The chain employs TRBV5-4 and TRBJ1-1; possibly TRBD1 for D (5 bases). Germline lookup yields CDR1 SGHNT and CDR2 YYREEE (reference sequence). V was trimmed by 2 bases and J by 4 bases, leaving 15 bases between them. This CDR3 spans 15 amino acids. CDR3 DNA: TGTGCCAGCAGCTTTGACAGCCGCGTGGGCACTGAAGCTTTCTTT. Amino acid sequence: CASSFDSRVGTEAFF.

The V call is TRBV12-5, the J call TRBJ1-2, with 10 bases identical to TRBD1. From germline, CDR1 is LGHNT and CDR2 FRNRAP. Losses at the gene ends were 4 bases for V and 4 bases for J; bases not matched to a gene: 9. CDR3 length: 16 residues. The CDR3 coding sequence is TGTGCTAGTGGTTCCTCCGGGACAGGGGCTCTCTATGGCTACACCTTC. Translating it yields CASGSSGTGALYGYTF. Supplemented by reference TRBV12-5 and TRBJ1-2, the full variable domain reads DARVTQTPRHKVTEMGQEVTMRCQPILGHNTVFWYRQTMMQGLELLAYFRNRAPLDDSGMPKDRFSAEMPDATLATLKIQPSEPRDSAVYFCASGSSGTGALYGYTFGSGTRLTVV.

This sequence joins TRBV12-5 and TRBJ2-2; a weak D match, TRBD2 (6 bases). The CDR3 spans 16 residues. Trimming took 2 bases from V and 0 from J, leaving 10 bases between them. Germline CDR1 reads LGHNT; CDR2 reads FRNRAP. DNA for the CDR3: TGTGCTAGTGGTTTGAGGGAGGTGTCGAACACCGGGGAGCTGTTTTTT. It codes for CASGLREVSNTGELFF.

This sequence joins TRBV3-1 (or the pseudogene TRBV3-2) and TRBJ2-7, with 9 bases fitting TRBD1. The germline V gene has CDR1 LGHDT and CDR2 YNNKEL (reference sequence). Trimming at V came to 5 bases and at J to 3 bases, leaving 5 bases not matched to a gene. The CDR3 has 14 residues. The CDR3 reads CASSSQGQGYEQYF. The CDR3 DNA reads TGTGCCAGCAGCTCTCAGGGACAGGGCTACGAGCAGTACTTC.

The chain joins TRBV24-1 to TRBJ2-3; 10 bases align to TRBD2. J gave up 2 bases and V 4 bases, and 5 bases lay outside the gene matches. This CDR3 contains 16 residues. Germline CDR1 and CDR2: KGHDR and SFDVKD. The CDR3 region is CATSELSGGATDTQYF. DNA of the CDR3: TGTGCCACCAGTGAATTGAGCGGGGGGGCCACAGATACGCAGTATTTT.

The chain has TRBV3-1 (or the pseudogene TRBV3-2) and TRBJ2-7; 8 bases are shared with TRBD2. Unmatched junction bases numbered 3, after V lost 6 bases and J lost 2 bases. CDR1 LGHDT and CDR2 YNNKEL come from the germline V gene (reference sequence). This CDR3 is 13 amino acids long. The CDR3 reads CASSRGLAYEQYF. CDR3 nucleotide sequence: TGTGCCAGCAGTCGGGGACTAGCCTACGAGCAGTACTTC.

The chain carries TRBV5-6 and TRBJ2-7; 8 bases line up with TRBD2. Germline V CDR1 and CDR2: SGHDT, YYEEEE. This CDR3 comprises 16 residues. The junction had 13 bases not matched to a gene; V was cut back by 4 bases and J by 4 bases. CDR3 nucleotide sequence: TGTGCCAGCAGCAGGGGACTAGGCGGGAGCCGGTACGAGCAGTACTTC. This translates into CASSRGLGGSRYEQYF.

The chain joins TRBV15 to TRBJ2-7; perhaps TRBD2 as D (6 bases). CDR1 and CDR2 from the germline V gene are LNHNV and YYDKDF (reference sequence). There are 17 residues in the CDR3. The germline V and J ends were trimmed by 1 base and 1 base, with 17 bases remaining between them. Here the CDR3 reads CATSRGPSKEGSYEQYF. In DNA form, the CDR3 reads TGTGCCACCAGCAGAGGGCCCTCAAAGGAGGGGTCCTACGAGCAGTACTTC.

CDR3 nucleotide sequence: TGTGCCAGCAGCTTGATGGCTGCAACTAATGAAAAACTGTTTTTT. Its protein product is CASSLMAATNEKLFF. The rearrangement uses TRBV5-5 and TRBJ1-4, with D unclear. Deletions cut 1 base from V and 0 bases from J, with 7 bases between. The CDR3 runs 15 residues. Per the germline V gene, CDR1 is SGHKS and CDR2 is YYEKEE (reference sequence).

The V gene is TRBV7-9, the J gene TRBJ1-3, with 9 bases aligning to TRBD1. The CDR3 covers 16 residues. V shed 5 bases, J shed 4 bases, and the junction held 9 bases outside the gene matches. The V gene's germline CDR1 is SEHNR and CDR2 FQNEAQ (reference sequence). The CDR3: CASSGTGTGKGNTIYF. In nucleotides, the CDR3 is TGTGCCAGCAGCGGGACCGGGACAGGGAAGGGAAACACCATATATTTT.